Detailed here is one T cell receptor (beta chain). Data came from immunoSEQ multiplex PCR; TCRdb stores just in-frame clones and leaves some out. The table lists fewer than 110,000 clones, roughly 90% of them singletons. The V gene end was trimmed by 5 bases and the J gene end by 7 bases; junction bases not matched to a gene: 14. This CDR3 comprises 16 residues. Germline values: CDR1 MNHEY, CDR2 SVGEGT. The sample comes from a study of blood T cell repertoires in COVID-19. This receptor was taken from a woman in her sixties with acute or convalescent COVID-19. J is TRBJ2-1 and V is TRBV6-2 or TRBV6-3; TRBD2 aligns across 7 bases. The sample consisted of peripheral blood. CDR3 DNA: TGTGCCAGCAGTACCTATCGACTAGCAACGGGGAATGAGCAGTTCTTC. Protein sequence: CASSTYRLATGNEQFF.